This T cell receptor beta chain was retrieved from a study of T cells in localized non-small cell lung cancer (dated by TCRdb to the early 2020s). Turning to the overall study: T cell repertoires of hundreds of early-stage NSCLC patients were analyzed, with tumors being compared against uninvolved tumor-adjacent lungs. The cohort comprised around 240 treatment-naïve NSCLC patients with resected, localized lung tumors. NSCLC patients had a mean age of roughly 66 years, and fewer than 150 were male and 107 female.

At diagnosis, tumor, uninvolved tumor-adjacent lung and peripheral blood were collected and then preserved as a mix of FFPE and fresh-frozen material. For TCR repertoire profiling, blood samples were analyzed in the form of peripheral blood mononuclear cells. TCR beta CDR3 regions were sequenced from DNA using the immunoSEQ Assay. Per the authors' processing: To compute T cell density, TCR beta template counts were normalized to usable DNA, which was estimated by amplifying housekeeping genes. Richness was estimated using the preseqR package, with extrapolation to 400,000 templates for PBMC samples and to 120,000 templates for tissue samples. Clonality was taken to be one minus Pielou's evenness. Tissue-enriched TCRs were identified through differential abundance testing performed on productive amino-acid clonotypes, with a minimum total count of 5 and an alpha of 0.1. The Jaccard Index and the Morisita Overlap Index were used to quantify repertoire overlap between compartments. TCR beta CDR3s were clustered by GLIPH together with public tetramer-defined viral CDR3s, and at least three viral sequences plus V-gene enrichment were required for viral motifs. TCRdb stores this immuneACCESS table with in-frame sequences only. Part of the clones is absent; in the studies checked, under half of the shortfall reflects unresolved V genes, and no reason is known for the rest. That table supplies the V and J calls and clone size; D and trimming were determined from the DNA. The table for this sample lists 20,000 to 30,000 clones; over 75% of them were counted only once. The ten biggest clones cover 5.5% to 6.5% of the sample.

This clone was observed a single time. The clone's antigen remains unknown. One base away there is no much larger clone; base qualities are not given. Broader findings and caveats from the paper: Because multi-region tumor sequencing was not performed, intratumor heterogeneity could not be ruled out. Of the top 100 tumor clones, a median of roughly 53 were detected in paired uninvolved adjacent lung; some 28 were also among that lung's top 100. Because the study design was exploratory, TCR variables were selected using unadjusted p-values without false-discovery rate correction. Higher T cell density in blood was associated with longer overall survival, whereas higher clonality in adjacent lung was associated with shorter survival. Uninvolved tumor-adjacent lung showed the highest T cell clonality, higher than tumor, which suggests more focused antigenic responses in the uninvolved tumor-adjacent lung.

CDR1 and CDR2 (SGHRS, YFSETQ) derive from the germline V gene. Unmatched junction bases come to 13, with V trimmed by 3 bases and J by 4 bases. Spanning cysteine to phenylalanine, the CDR3 consists of 17 amino acids. Only CDR3 DNA is held: 51 bases, read in frame from base 1. The sequenced sample was PBMCs, obtained before any cancer treatment. This sequence originates from a man aged 40-75 years with stage II lung adenocarcinoma. The V gene is TRBV5-1 and the J gene is TRBJ1-3; 7 central bases correspond to TRBD1. CDR3 loop: CASSSLGQAIEGNTIYF. At the DNA level, the sequence is TGCGCCAGCAGCTCTCTCGGACAGGCGATAGAAGGAAACACCATATATTTT.